This T cell receptor beta chain is drawn from a study of blood T cell repertoires in COVID-19. Study as a whole: The United States, Italy and Spain supplied acute and convalescent COVID-19 samples. Sample material is recorded as cDNA or gDNA derived from T cells, B-cell-depleted T cells, or PBMCs.

In the authors' workflow: Nucleated cell counts were estimated from reference gene primer amplification. Here immunoSEQ multiplex PCR was the method, and the copy in TCRdb shows in-frame clones only, minus some. That table gives V, J and clone size, and the DNA gave D and trimming. The table lists approximately 210,000 clones, around 90% of them singletons. Germline CDR1 and CDR2: SGHAT and FQNNGV. The length of the CDR3 is 19 residues. J lost 2 bases, V lost 2 bases, and 13 bases had no gene match. V and J are TRBV11-2 and TRBJ2-1, with 9 bases matching TRBD2. Material: peripheral blood. The receptor was derived from a man aged 18 to 29 with active or convalescent COVID-19. In nucleotides, the CDR3 is TGTGCCAGCAGCTTAATTAGCGGGAGTAATATAGTAGCCTACAATGAGCAGTTCTTC. It is translated as CASSLISGSNIVAYNEQFF.